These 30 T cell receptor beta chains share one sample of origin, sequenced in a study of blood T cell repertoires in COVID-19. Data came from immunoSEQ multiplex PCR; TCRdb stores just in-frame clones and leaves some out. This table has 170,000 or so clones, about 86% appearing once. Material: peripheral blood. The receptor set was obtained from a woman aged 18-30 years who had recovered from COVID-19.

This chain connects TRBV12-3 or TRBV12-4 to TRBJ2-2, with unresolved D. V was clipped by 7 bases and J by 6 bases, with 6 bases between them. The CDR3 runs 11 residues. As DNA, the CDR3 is TGTGCCAGCACCACTTCCGGGGAGCTGTTTTTT. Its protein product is CASTTSGELFF.

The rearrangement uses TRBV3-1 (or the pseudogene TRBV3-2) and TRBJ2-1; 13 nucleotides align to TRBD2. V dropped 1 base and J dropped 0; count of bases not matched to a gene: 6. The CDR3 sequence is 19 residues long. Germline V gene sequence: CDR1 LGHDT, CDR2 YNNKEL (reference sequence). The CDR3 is CASSQVSGLAGVSYNEQFF. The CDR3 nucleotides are TGTGCCAGCAGCCAAGTATCAGGACTAGCGGGAGTCTCCTACAATGAGCAGTTCTTC.

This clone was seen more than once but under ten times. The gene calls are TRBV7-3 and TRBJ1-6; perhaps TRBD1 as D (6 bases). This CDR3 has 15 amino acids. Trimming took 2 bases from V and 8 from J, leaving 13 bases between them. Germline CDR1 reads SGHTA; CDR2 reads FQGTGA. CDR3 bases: TGTGCCAGCAGCTTATGGACAGCCCCTGATTCACCCCTCCACTTT. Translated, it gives CASSLWTAPDSPLHF.

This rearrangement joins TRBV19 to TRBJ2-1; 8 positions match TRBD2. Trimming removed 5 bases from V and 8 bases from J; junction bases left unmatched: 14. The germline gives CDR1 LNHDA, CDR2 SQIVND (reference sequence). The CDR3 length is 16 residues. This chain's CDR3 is CASSPWNGGRFDEQFF. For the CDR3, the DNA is TGTGCCAGTAGTCCGTGGAATGGCGGGAGGTTCGATGAGCAGTTCTTC.

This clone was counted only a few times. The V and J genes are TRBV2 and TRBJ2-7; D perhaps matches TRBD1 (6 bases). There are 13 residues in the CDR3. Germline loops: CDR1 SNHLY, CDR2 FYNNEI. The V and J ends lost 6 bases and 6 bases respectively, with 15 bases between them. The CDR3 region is CASRGLGGFEQYV. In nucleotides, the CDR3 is TGTGCCAGCAGAGGACTTGGGGGCTTCGAGCAGTACGTC.

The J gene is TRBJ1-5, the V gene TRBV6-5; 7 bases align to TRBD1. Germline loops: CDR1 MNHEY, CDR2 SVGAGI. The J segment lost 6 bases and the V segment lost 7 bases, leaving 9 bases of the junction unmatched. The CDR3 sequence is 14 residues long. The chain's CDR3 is CASNRQGSGQPQHF. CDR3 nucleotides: TGTGCCAGCAATCGACAGGGATCAGGTCAGCCCCAGCATTTT.

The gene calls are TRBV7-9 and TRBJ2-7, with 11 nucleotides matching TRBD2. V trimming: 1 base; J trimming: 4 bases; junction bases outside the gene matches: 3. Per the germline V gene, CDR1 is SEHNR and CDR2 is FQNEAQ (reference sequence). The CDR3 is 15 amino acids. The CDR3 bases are TGTGCCAGCAGCTTAGATACTAGCGGGAGTTACGAGCAGTACTTC. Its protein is CASSLDTSGSYEQYF. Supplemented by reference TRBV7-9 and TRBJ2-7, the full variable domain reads DTGVSQNPRHKITKRGQNVTFRCDPISEHNRLYWYRQTLGQGPEFLTYFQNEAQLEKSRLLSDRFSAERPKGSFSTLEIQRTEQGDSAMYLCASSLDTSGSYEQYFGPGTRLTVT.

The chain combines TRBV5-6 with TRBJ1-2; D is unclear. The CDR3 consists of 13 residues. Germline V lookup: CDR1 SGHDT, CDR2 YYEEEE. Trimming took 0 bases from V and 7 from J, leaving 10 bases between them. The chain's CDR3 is CASSLVTAGGYTF. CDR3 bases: TGTGCCAGCAGCTTGGTTACCGCGGGTGGCTACACCTTC.

CDR3 in amino acids: CASSPDLAGSYNEQFF. The CDR3 region has the DNA TGTGCCAGCAGTCCTGATCTAGCGGGCTCCTACAATGAGCAGTTCTTC. The J gene is TRBJ2-1, the V gene TRBV2, with 8 bases fitting TRBD2. Germline V CDR1 and CDR2: SNHLY, FYNNEI. J was trimmed by 0 bases and V by 5 bases; bases with no gene match: 6. The CDR3 extends over 16 amino acids. Based on the CDR3 plus reference TRBV2 and TRBJ2-1, the full variable domain is EPEVTQTPSHQVTQMGQEVILRCVPISNHLYFYWYRQILGQKVEFLVSFYNNEISEKSEIFDDQFSVERPDGSNFTLKIRSTKLEDSAMYFCASSPDLAGSYNEQFFGPGTRLTVL.

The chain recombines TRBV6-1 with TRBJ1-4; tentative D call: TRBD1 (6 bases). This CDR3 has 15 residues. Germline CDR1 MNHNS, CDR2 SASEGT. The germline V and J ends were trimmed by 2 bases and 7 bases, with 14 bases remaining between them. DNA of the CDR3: TGTGCCAGCAGTGAAATCGGGGGGCCAGGTGAAAAACTGTTTTTT. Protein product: CASSEIGGPGEKLFF.

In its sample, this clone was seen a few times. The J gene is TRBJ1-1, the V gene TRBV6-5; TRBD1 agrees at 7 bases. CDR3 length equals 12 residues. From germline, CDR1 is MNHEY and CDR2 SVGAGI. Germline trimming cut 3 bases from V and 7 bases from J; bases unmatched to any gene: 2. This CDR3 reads CASSYWDSEAFF. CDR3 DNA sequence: TGTGCCAGCAGTTATTGGGACAGTGAAGCTTTCTTT.

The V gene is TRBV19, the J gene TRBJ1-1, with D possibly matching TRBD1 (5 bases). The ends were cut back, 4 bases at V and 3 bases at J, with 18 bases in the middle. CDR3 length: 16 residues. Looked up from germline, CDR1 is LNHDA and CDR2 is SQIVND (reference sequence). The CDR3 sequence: CASSRAGGLWDTEAFF. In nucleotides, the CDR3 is TGTGCCAGTAGTAGGGCGGGGGGTCTTTGGGACACTGAAGCTTTCTTT.

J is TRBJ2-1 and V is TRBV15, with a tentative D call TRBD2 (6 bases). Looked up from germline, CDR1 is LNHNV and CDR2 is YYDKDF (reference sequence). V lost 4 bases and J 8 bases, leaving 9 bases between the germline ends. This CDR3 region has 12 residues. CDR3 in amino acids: CATSKERDEQFF. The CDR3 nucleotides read TGTGCCACCAGCAAGGAGCGGGATGAGCAGTTCTTC.

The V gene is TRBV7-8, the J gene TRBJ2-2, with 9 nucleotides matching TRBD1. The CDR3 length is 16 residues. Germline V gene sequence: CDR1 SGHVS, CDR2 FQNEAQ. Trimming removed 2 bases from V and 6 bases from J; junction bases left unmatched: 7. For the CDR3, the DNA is TGTGCCAGCAGCTTACCGGGACAGGGTTTTCCCGGGGAGCTGTTTTTT. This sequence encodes CASSLPGQGFPGELFF.

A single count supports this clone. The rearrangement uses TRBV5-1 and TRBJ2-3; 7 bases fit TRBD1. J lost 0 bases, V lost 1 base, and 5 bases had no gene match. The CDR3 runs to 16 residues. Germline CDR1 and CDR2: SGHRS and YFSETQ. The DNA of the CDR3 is TGCGCCAGCAGCTTGTCACACAGGGGAAGCACAGATACGCAGTATTTT. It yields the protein CASSLSHRGSTDTQYF.

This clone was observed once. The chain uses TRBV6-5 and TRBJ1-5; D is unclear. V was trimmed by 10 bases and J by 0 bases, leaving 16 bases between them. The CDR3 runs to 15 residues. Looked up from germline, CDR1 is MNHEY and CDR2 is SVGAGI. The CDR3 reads CATRRREDSNQPQHF. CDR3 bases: TGTGCCACACGCCGTCGGGAGGATAGCAATCAGCCCCAGCATTTT.

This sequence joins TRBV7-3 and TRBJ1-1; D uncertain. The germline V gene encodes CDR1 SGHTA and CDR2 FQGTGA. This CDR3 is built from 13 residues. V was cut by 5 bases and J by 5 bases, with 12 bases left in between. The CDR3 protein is CASSQVGGTEAFF. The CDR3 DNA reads TGTGCCAGCAGCCAAGTCGGCGGGACTGAAGCTTTCTTT.

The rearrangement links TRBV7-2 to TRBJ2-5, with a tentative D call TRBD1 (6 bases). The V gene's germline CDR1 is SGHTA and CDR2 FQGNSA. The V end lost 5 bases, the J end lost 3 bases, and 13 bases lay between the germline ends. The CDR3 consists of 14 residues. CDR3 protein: CASSVGGGEETQYF. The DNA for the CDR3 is TGTGCCAGCAGCGTTGGGGGCGGTGAAGAGACCCAGTACTTC.

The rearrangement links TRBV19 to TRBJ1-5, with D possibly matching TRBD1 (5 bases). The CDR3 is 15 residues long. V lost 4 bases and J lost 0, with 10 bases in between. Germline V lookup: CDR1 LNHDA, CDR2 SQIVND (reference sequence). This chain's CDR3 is CASSRAGGSNQPQHF. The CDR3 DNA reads TGTGCCAGTAGTAGGGCCGGGGGTAGCAATCAGCCCCAGCATTTT.

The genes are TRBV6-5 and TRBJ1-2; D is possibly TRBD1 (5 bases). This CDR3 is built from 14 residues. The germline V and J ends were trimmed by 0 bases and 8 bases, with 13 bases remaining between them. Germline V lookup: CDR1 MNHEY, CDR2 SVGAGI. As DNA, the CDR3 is TGTGCCAGCAGTTACTCCTCGGGGGGGGACGGCTACACCTTC. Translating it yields CASSYSSGGDGYTF.

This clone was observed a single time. CDR3 sequence (DNA): TGTGCCAGCAGCTTGGGTGCGGGGAGGCAGGGGGCATCCGCCTACGAGCAGTACTTC. Its translation is CASSLGAGRQGASAYEQYF. The chain recombines TRBV5-5 with TRBJ2-7; the match to TRBD1 covers 8 bases. The CDR3 runs to 19 residues. From germline, CDR1 is SGHKS and CDR2 YYEKEE (reference sequence). The trim removed 0 bases at V and 2 bases at J, leaving 16 bases unmatched.

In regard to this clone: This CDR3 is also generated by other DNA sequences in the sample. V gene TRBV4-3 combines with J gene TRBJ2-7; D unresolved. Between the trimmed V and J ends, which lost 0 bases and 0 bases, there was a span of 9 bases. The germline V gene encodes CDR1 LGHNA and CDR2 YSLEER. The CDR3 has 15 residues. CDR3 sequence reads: CASSQDLTSSYEQYF. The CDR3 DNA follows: TGCGCCAGCAGCCAAGACTTGACAAGCTCCTACGAGCAGTACTTC.

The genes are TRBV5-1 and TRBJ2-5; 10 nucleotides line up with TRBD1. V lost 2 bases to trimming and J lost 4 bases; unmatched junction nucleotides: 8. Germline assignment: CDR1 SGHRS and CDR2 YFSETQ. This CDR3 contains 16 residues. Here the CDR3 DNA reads TGCGCCAGCAGCTTAAGACAGGGGGCTTTTCCAGAGACCCAGTACTTC. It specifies CASSLRQGAFPETQYF.

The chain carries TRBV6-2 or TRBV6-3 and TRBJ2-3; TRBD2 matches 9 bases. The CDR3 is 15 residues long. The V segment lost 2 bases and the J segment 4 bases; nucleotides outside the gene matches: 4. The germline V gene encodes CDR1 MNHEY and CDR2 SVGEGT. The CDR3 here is CASSYGREGPDTQYF. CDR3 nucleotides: TGTGCCAGCAGTTACGGGCGGGAGGGCCCAGATACGCAGTATTTT.

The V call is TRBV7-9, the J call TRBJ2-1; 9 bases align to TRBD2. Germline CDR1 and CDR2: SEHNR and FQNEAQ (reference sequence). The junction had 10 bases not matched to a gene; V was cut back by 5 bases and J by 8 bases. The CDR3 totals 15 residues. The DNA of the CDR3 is TGTGCCAGCAGCCCCCGGGGCGGGGGGGTTGATGAGCAGTTCTTC. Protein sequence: CASSPRGGGVDEQFF.

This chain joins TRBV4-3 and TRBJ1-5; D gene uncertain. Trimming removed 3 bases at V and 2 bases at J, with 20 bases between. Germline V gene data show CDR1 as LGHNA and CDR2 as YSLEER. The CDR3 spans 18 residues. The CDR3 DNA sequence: TGCGCCAGCAGCCAGTACGTCGAGGTGTATGGTGGCAATCAGCCCCAGCATTTT. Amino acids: CASSQYVEVYGGNQPQHF.

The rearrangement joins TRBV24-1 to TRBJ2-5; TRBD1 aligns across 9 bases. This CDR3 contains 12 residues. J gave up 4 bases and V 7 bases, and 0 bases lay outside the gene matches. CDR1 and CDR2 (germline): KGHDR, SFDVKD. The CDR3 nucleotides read TGTGCCACCAGGGACAGGGGAGAGACCCAGTACTTC. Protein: CATRDRGETQYF.

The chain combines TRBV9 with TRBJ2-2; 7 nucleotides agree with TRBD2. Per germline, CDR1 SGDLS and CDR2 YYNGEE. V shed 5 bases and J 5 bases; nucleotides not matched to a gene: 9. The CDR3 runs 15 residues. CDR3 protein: CASSGGLSQTGELFF. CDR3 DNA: TGTGCCAGCAGTGGGGGACTAAGCCAAACCGGGGAGCTGTTTTTT.

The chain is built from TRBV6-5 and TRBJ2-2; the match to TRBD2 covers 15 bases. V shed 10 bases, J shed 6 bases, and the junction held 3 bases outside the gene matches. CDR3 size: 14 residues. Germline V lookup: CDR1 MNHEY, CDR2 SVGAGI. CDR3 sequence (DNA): TGTGCCATCCGGACTAGCGGGGGGGCCGGGGAGCTGTTTTTT. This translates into CAIRTSGGAGELFF.

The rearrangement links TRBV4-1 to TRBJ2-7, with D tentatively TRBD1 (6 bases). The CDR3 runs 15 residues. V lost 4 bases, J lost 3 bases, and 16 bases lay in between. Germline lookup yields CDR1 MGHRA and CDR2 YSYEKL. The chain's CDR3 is CASSRSWDTNYEQYF. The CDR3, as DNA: TGCGCCAGCAGCCGAAGTTGGGACACAAACTACGAGCAGTACTTC.